This T cell receptor beta chain was documented in a study of blood T cells in healthy people across ages. CDR3 length: 14 amino acids. A sample-barcoded 5' primer and a J-beta primer mix were used in a second PCR of about 6 to 12 cycles. Each TCR beta cDNA got a 12-nucleotide random molecular identifier. MiXCR, applied by TCRdb to the 5' RACE reads, yields one record per CDR3 protein. Of about 1.8 million distinct CDR3 sequences listed, 40% to 55% are singletons. Donors gave around 9.3 milliliters of peripheral blood apiece. The source of this sequence is a woman aged 35 to 49 in good health. The source material was blood. V usage is TRBV12-3 or TRBV12-4 and J usage is TRBJ2-7, with 10 bases matching TRBD2. Matching the DNA end better, TRBJ2-5 makes the J call doubtful. CDR3 region: CASGHGTSVETQYF. For the CDR3, the DNA is TGTGCCAGCGGCCACGGGACTAGCGTCGAGACCCAGTACTTC.